This T cell receptor (beta chain) was observed in a study of Ad26.COV2.S vaccination and SARS-CoV-2 variants. About the research overall: Ad26.COV2.S given intramuscularly, once or twice 56 days apart.

The CDR3 spans 17 residues. Germline V gene sequence: CDR1 LGHDT, CDR2 YNNKEL (reference sequence). Trimming removed 0 bases from V and 0 bases from J, with 12 bases in between. Regarding treatment: some 20 received Ad26.COV2.S at low or high dose, single or two shots; 5 received placebo; per-sample allocation not given. The samples were gathered on day 63 after the first injection of vaccine or placebo. Produced via immunoSEQ multiplex PCR; TCRdb's table is partial and in-frame only. This table has around 320,000 clones, around 90% appearing once. Study-wide findings and caveats: The placebo group had lower spike-specific TCR breadth than the vaccine recipients did. Researchers cautioned that TCR breadth and depth analyses may have underestimated total T cell responses. The breadth of spike-specific CD8+ and CD4+ T cell responses after vaccination was reportedly substantial.

Note on this clone: The antigen is unknown.

The chain has TRBV3-1 (or the pseudogene TRBV3-2) and TRBJ1-3; D unresolved. This clonotype originated in a person aged 18 to 59 who received the Ad26.COV2.S COVID-19 vaccine or a placebo. The specimen was peripheral blood, collected in a trial of Ad26.COV2.S vaccine versus placebo. The CDR3 region is CASSQELRVFSGNTIYF. DNA of the CDR3: TGTGCCAGCAGCCAAGAGTTGCGGGTCTTCTCTGGAAACACCATATATTTT.